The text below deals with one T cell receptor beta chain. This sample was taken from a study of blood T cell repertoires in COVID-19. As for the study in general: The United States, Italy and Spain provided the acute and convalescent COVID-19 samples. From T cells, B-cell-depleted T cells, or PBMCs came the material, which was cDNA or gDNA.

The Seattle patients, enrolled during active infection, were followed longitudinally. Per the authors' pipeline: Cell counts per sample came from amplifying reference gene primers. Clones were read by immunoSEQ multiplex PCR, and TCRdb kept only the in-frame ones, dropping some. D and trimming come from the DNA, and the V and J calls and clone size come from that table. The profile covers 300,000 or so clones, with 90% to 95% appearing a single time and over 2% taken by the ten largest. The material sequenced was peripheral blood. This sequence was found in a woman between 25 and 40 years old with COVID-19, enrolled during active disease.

The CDR3 region has the DNA TGTGCCAGCAGTGAACAGGAGGGGGCGGGCACCGGGGAGCTGTTTTTT. It encodes CASSEQEGAGTGELFF. This rearrangement joins TRBV2 to TRBJ2-2; the D gene is possibly TRBD1 (7 bases). There are 16 residues in the CDR3. Between the trimmed V and J ends, which lost 2 bases and 4 bases, there was a span of 14 bases. In germline, CDR1 is SNHLY, CDR2 FYNNEI.